The entry below describes one TCR beta chain. Its antigen remains undetermined. Base qualities are not at hand, and no much larger clone is one base apart. The sample is drawn from a study of blood T cells in healthy people across ages (dated by TCRdb to the mid-2010s). Regarding the complete study: In model experiments, template switching captured about one uniquely barcoded TCR beta cDNA molecule for every two T cells. Using deep sequencing normalized with unique cDNA molecular identifiers, the study measured how TCR beta repertoire diversity changes with age. Four age groups were formed from the donors: young (average about 16 years), middle-aged (around 39), aged (roughly 56) and long-lived (roughly 88). For two donors (one aged 18 to 30 and one aged 80 or older), the study analyzed two additional independent replicas of 1 million unique cDNA reads from the same blood draw. Overall study outcomes, separate from this receptor: Observed TCR beta diversity per million T cells fell roughly linearly with age, and a significant reduction was already apparent by age roughly 41. The long-lived group showed more naive CD4+ T cells, fewer expanded clones and increased TCR diversity than the aged group, suggesting age selection. Observed TCR beta diversity correlated strongly with the percentage of naive T cells measured by flow cytometry. Because the CMV infection status of the donors was unknown, age-related changes in expanded clonotypes may potentially have been confounded. Since profiling was done on bulk unsorted PBMCs, naive and antigen-experienced compartments could not be conclusively compared. Estimates of total diversity based on one million sequenced T cells were considered lower bounds and underestimates.

Inclusive of the bounding cysteine and phenylalanine, the CDR3 is 13 residues long. CDR3 DNA is the only sequence kept; it has 39 bases, read in frame from the first base. After removal of 5 bases from V and 8 bases from J, the junction retains 9 bases not matched to a gene. The CDR1 and CDR2 encoded by the germline V gene (reference sequence) are SGHNT and YYREEE. Library preparation was by 5' RACE. These reads were obtained on an Illumina HiSeq 2500. The second PCR ran for roughly 7 to 11 cycles and used a J-beta primer mix along with a sample-barcoded 5' primer. A template-switch 5' adaptor carrying 12 random nucleotides introduced a unique molecular identifier onto each TCR beta cDNA molecule. At least 3 million CDR3-containing paired-end reads were obtained from each sample. First-strand cDNA was synthesized from all RNA with the Mint cDNA synthesis kit, primed by a TRBC-specific oligonucleotide. Following uracil-DNA glycosylase treatment, all cDNA underwent a first 18-cycle PCR with the universal primers M1SS and BC2_uni_R. For the original study's pipeline: Normalization of each sample was performed by random selection of 1 million high-quality reads, each carrying a distinct molecular identifier. Instead of being binned into consensus sequences, reads that shared molecular identifiers were thrown out. MiTCR, run with a Q25 quality threshold and the strictest error-elimination algorithm, handled CDR3 identification, clonotype clustering and error correction. A nonparametric unseen species model with Euler transformation was used to estimate lower-bound total TCR beta diversity. TCRdb trimmed public reads at Q25 via fastp, called clones via MiXCR and kept in-frame beta chains. Each record represents a unique CDR3 protein, reported with the most common genes and DNA among its rows. It is TCRdb's table, rather than the study itself, that gives the V and J calls and clone size. The sample table holds about 930,000 distinct CDR3 sequences, of which about 28% were seen once. 10% of the sample comes from the top ten.

Systemically healthy Caucasian individuals from Russia, around 39 in total and aged about 6 to 100 years, were included as donors. Each donor gave 9 to 10 milliliters of peripheral blood, collected into EDTA-treated Vacutainer tubes. Ficoll-Paque density-gradient centrifugation was used to isolate PBMCs, with at least 6.5 million obtained per sample. Total RNA was extracted from PBMCs with Trizol reagent, with at least 6 micrograms obtained per sample. Naive CD45RAhigh/CD27high T cell percentages were measured by flow cytometry on a PBMC aliquot from every donor. These same data were also listed under a study on T cells of mothers and their children. Taken from the second paper: Donors were nine systemically healthy Caucasian individuals: three mothers and their six children. cDNA synthesis used all of the extracted RNA, with around 1.4 ug of RNA in each 15 ul reaction. In the second PCR, sample barcodes and 2-4 random nucleotides were introduced via the M1S primer. Each mother yielded over 8 million TCR beta CDR3 reads and each child 2.5 million to 3.5 million reads. TCR recombination output is similarly shaped by thymic selection in related and unrelated pairs, with a minor effect exerted by inherited differences. Normalized repertoire overlap was always slightly but never significantly higher in related than unrelated mother-child pairs. No persistent microchimeric T cell clones were found, with a detection sensitivity of 80 to 100 clones per million clonotypes. The study used deep NGS to compare TCR beta repertoires of mothers and children, seeking features distinguishing related mother-child pairs from unrelated individuals. On average, the children were roughly 12 +/- 4 years old, while the mothers were about 40 +/- 4 years old. After adapter ligation with NEBNext reagents, the libraries were sequenced on Illumina HiSeq 2000 with 100+100 nt paired-end reads. To avoid cross-contamination, the mother libraries and the child libraries were prepared a month apart and sequenced in separate runs. For each donor, between roughly 500,000 and 2,100,000 distinct TCR beta clonotypes were identified. Naive TCR beta clonotypes were estimated from low-frequency clonotypes matched to each donor's FACS-determined naive share, without sorting.

The sequence was obtained from a woman aged 40 to 49 in good health. Sequencing was carried out using blood. Recombination joined TRBV5-4 with TRBJ1-2, with 7 junctional bases fitting TRBD1. The DNA sequence is as follows: TGTGCCAGCAGTGTAGAGGGGGCTGTCGGCTACACCTTC. It is translated as CASSVEGAVGYTF.